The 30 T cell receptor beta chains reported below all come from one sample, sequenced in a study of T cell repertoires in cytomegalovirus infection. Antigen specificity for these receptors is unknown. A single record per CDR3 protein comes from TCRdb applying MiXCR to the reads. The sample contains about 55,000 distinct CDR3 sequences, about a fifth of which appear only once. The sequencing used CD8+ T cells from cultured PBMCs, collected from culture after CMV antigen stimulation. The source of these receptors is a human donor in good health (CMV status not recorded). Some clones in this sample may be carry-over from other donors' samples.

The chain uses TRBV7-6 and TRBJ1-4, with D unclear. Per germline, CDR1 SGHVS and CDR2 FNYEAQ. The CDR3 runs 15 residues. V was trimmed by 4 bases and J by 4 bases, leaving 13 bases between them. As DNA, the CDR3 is TGTGCCAGCAGCTCTAACGGGGTCCTTAATGAAAAACTGTTTTTT. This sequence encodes CASSSNGVLNEKLFF.

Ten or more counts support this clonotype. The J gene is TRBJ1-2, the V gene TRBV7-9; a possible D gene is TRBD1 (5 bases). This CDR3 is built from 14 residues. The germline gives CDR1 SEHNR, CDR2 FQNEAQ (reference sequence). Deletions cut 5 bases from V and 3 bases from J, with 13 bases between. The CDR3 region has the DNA TGTGCCAGCAGCCCGACAGCATCGGACTATGGCTACACCTTC. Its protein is CASSPTASDYGYTF. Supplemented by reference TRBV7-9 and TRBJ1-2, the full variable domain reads DTGVSQNPRHKITKRGQNVTFRCDPISEHNRLYWYRQTLGQGPEFLTYFQNEAQLEKSRLLSDRFSAERPKGSFSTLEIQRTEQGDSAMYLCASSPTASDYGYTFGSGTRLTVV.

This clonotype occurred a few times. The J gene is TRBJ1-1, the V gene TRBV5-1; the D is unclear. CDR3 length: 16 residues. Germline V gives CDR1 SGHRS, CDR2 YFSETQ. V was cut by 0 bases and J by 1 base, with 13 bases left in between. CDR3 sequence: CASSLAPTTANTEAFF. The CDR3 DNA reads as TGCGCCAGCAGCTTGGCCCCAACAACCGCGAACACTGAAGCTTTCTTT. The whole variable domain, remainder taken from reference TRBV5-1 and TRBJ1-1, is KAGVTQTPRYLIKTRGQQVTLSCSPISGHRSVSWYQQTPGQGLQFLFEYFSETQRNKGNFPGRFSGRQFSNSRSEMNVSTLELGDSALYLCASSLAPTTANTEAFFGQGTRLTVV.

CDR3: CASSLTGLTPGNEQFF. Written as DNA, the CDR3 is TGTGCCAGCAGCTTAACGGGACTAACTCCCGGGAATGAGCAGTTCTTC. This rearrangement joins TRBV7-2 to TRBJ2-1; the match to TRBD2 covers 7 bases. This CDR3 has 16 amino acids. V was pared by 2 bases and J by 7 bases, with 11 bases of the junction left unmatched. Germline assignment: CDR1 SGHTA and CDR2 FQGNSA. The full variable domain, completed using reference TRBV7-2 and TRBJ2-1, is GAGVSQSPSNKVTEKGKDVELRCDPISGHTALYWYRQSLGQGLEFLIYFQGNSAPDKSGLPSDRFSAERTGGSVSTLTIQRTQQEDSAVYLCASSLTGLTPGNEQFFGPGTRLTVL.

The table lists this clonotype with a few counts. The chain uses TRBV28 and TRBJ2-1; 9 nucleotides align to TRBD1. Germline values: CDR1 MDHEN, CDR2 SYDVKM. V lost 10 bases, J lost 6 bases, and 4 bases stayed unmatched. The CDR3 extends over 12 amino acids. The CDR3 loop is CAIGTGLNEQFF. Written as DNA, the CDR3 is TGTGCCATTGGGACAGGGCTCAATGAGCAGTTCTTC.

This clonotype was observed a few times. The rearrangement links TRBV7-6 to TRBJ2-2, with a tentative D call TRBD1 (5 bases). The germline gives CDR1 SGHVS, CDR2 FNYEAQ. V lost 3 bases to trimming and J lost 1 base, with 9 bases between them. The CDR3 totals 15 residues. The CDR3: CASSFTQGNTGELFF. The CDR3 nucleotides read TGTGCCAGCAGCTTTACCCAGGGGAACACCGGGGAGCTGTTTTTT.

The CDR3 DNA follows: TGTGCCAGCAGCTTAGGGTTCGGGGGAAGGGAAAAACTGTTTTTT. Amino acids: CASSLGFGGREKLFF. The genes are TRBV7-8 and TRBJ1-4; possible D gene TRBD1, 5 bases. CDR1 is SGHVS and CDR2 is FQNEAQ in the germline V gene. The CDR3 sequence is 15 residues long. V lost 1 base, J lost 8 bases, and 14 bases lay in between.

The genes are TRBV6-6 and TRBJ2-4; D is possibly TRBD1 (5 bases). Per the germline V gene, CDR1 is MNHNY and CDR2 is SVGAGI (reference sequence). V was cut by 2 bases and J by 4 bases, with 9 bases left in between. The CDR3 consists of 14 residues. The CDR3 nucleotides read TGTGCCAGCAGTTACAGGGGTAGTAAAAACATTCAGTACTTC. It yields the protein CASSYRGSKNIQYF.

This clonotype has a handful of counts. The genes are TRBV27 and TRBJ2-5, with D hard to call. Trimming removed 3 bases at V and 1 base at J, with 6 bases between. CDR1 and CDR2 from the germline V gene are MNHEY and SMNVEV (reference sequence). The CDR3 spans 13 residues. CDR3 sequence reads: CASSFLTQETQYF. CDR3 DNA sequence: TGTGCCAGCAGTTTTCTAACCCAAGAGACCCAGTACTTC.

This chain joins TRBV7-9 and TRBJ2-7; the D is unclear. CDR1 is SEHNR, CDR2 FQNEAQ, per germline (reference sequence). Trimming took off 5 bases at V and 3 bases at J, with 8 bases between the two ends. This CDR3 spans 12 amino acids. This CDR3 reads CASSRSSYEQYF. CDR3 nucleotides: TGTGCCAGCAGCCGAAGTAGCTACGAGCAGTACTTC.

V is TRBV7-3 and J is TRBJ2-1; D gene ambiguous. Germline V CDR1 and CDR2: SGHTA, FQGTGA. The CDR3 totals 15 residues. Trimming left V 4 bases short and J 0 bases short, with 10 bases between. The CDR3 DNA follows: TGTGCCAGCAGCTCTATAATCAGCTCCTACAATGAGCAGTTCTTC. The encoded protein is CASSSIISSYNEQFF.

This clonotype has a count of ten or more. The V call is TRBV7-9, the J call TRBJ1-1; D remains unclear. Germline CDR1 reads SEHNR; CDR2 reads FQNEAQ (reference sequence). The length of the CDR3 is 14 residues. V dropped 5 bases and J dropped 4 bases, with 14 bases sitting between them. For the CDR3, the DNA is TGTGCCAGCAGCCCCGTGGAGGGTATCACTGAAGCTTTCTTT. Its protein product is CASSPVEGITEAFF.

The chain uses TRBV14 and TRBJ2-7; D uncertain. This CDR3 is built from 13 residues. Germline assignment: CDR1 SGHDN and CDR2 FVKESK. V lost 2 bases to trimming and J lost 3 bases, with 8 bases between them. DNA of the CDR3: TGTGCCAGCAGCCAACGACGAGGCTACGAGCAGTACTTC. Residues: CASSQRRGYEQYF.

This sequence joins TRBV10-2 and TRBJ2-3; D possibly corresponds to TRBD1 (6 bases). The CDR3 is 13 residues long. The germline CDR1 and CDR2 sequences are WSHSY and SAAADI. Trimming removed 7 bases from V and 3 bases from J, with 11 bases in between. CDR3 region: CASKGVTTDTQYF. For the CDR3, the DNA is TGCGCCAGCAAGGGGGTTACTACAGATACGCAGTATTTT.

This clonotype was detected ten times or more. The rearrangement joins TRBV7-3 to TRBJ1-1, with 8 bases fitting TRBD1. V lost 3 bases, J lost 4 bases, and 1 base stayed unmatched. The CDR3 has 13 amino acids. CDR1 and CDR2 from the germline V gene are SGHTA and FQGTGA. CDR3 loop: CASSFDRGTEAFF. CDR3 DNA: TGTGCCAGCAGCTTTGACAGGGGCACTGAAGCTTTCTTT.

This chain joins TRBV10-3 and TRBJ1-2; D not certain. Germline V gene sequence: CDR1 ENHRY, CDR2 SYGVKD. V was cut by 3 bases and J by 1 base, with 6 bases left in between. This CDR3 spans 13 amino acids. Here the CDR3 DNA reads TGTGCCATCAGTGATGTGATTAACTATGGCTACACCTTC. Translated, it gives CAISDVINYGYTF.

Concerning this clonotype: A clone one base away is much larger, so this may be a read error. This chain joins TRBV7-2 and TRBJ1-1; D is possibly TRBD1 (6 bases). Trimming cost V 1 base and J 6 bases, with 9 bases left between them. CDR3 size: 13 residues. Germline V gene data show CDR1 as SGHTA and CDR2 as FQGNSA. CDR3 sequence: CASSLGQGPEAFF. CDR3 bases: TGTGCCAGCAGCTTAGGTCAGGGGCCTGAAGCTTTCTTT.

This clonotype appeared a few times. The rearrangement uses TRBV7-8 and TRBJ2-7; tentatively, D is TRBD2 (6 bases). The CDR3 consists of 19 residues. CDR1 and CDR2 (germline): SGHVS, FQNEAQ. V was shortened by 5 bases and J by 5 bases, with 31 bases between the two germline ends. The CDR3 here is CASSPGLTIGGGERHEQYF. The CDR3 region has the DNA TGTGCCAGCAGCCCTGGTCTCACTATTGGAGGAGGGGAGAGGCACGAGCAGTACTTC. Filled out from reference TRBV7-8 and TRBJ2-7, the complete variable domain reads GAGVSQSPRYKVAKRGQDVALRCDPISGHVSLFWYQQALGQGPEFLTYFQNEAQLDKSGLPSDRFFAERPEGSVSTLKIQRTQQEDSAVYLCASSPGLTIGGGERHEQYFGPGTRLTVT.

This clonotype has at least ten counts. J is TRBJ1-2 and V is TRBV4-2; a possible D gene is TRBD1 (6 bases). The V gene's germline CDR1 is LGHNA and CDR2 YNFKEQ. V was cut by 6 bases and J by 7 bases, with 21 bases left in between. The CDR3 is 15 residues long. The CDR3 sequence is CASSTYSRGISGYTF. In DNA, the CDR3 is TGTGCCAGCAGTACTTACTCCAGGGGAATTTCTGGCTACACCTTC.

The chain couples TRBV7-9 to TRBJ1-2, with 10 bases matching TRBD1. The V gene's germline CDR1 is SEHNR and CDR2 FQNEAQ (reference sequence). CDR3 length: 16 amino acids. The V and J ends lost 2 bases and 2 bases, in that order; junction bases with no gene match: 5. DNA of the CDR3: TGTGCCAGCAGCTTATTCCGGGACAGGGGCAACTATGGCTACACCTTC. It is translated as CASSLFRDRGNYGYTF.

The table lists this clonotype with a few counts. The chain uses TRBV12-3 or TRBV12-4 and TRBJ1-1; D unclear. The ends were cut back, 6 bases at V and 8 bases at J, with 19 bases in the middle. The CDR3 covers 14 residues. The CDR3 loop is CASSGSRRPWEAFF. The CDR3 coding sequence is TGTGCCAGCAGCGGATCCCGACGGCCCTGGGAAGCTTTCTTT.

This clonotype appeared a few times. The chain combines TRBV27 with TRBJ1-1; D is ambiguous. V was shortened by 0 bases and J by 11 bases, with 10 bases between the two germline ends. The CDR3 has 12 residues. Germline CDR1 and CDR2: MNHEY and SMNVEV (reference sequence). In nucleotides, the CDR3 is TGTGCCAGCAGTTTATCCGGGGTGGAGGCTTTCTTT. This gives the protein CASSLSGVEAFF.

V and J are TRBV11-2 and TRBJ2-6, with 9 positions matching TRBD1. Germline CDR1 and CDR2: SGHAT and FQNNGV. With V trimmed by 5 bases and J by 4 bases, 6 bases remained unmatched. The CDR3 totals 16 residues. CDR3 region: CASSHGTGYGANVLTF. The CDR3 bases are TGTGCCAGCAGCCACGGGACAGGGTACGGGGCCAACGTCCTGACTTTC. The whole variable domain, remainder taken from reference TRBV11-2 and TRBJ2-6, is EAGVAQSPRYKIIEKRQSVAFWCNPISGHATLYWYQQILGQGPKLLIQFQNNGVVDDSQLPKDRFSAERLKGVDSTLKIQPAKLEDSAVYLCASSHGTGYGANVLTFGAGSRLTVL.

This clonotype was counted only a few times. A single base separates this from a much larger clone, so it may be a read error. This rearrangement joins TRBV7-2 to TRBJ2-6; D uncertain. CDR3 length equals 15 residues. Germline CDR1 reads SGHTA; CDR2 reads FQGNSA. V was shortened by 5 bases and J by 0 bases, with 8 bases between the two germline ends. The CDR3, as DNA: TGTGCCAGCAGCGTTCCAGGCTCTGGGGCCAACGTCCTGACTTTC. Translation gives CASSVPGSGANVLTF.

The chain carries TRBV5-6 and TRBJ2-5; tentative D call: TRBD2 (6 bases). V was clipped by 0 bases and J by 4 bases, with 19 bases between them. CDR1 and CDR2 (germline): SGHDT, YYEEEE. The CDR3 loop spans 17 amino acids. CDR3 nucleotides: TGTGCCAGCAGCTTGGGGGGCACGGGGGAGTACGTAGAGACCCAGTACTTC. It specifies CASSLGGTGEYVETQYF.

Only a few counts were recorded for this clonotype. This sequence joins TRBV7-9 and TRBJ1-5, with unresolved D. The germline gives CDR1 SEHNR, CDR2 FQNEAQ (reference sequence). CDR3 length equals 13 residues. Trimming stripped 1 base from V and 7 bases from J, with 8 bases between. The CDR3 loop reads CASSLDGRQPQHF. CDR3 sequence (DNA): TGTGCCAGCAGCTTAGACGGCAGACAGCCCCAGCATTTT.

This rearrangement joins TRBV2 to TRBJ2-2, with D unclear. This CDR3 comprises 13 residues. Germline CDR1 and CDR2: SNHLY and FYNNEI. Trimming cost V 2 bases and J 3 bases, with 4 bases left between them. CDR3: CASSEHDTGELFF. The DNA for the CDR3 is TGTGCCAGCAGTGAACACGACACCGGGGAGCTGTTTTTT.

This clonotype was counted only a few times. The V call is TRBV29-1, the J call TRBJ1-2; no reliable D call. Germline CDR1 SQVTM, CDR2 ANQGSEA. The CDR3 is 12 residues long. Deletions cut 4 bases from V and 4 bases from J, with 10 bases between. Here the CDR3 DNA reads TGCAGCGTTGCGGACGGCTCCTATGGCTACACCTTC. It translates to CSVADGSYGYTF. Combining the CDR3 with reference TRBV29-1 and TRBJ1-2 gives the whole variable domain SAVISQKPSRDICQRGTSLTIQCQVDSQVTMMFWYRQQPGQSLTLIATANQGSEATYESGFVIDKFPISRPNLTFSTLTVSNMSPEDSSIYLCSVADGSYGYTFGSGTRLTVV.

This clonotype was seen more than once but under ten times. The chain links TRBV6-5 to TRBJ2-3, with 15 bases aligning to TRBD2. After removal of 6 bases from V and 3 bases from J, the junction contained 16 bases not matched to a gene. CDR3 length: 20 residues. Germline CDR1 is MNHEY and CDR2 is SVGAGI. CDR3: CASSSRTSGRAPPRTDTQYF. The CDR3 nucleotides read TGTGCCAGCAGCTCCCGGACTAGCGGGAGGGCTCCTCCTCGGACAGATACGCAGTATTTT.

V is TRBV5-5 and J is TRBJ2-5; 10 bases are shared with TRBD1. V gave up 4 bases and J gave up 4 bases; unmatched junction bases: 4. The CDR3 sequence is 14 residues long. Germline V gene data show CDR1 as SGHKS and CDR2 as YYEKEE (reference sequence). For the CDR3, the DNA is TGTGCCAGCAGCACGGACAGGGGGGGAGAGACCCAGTACTTC. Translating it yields CASSTDRGGETQYF.